The clone carrying this T cell receptor beta chain showed up many times. Its antigen remains unidentified. Thyroid surgery was performed in patients who had received no treatment beforehand. This record belongs to a study of metastatic and nonmetastatic thyroid tumors. Study-wide results and caveats: Relative to benign nodules, malignant thyroid tumors were reportedly characterized by significantly elevated TCR beta diversity in blood and tumor.

MiXCR reprocessed the PCR reads for TCRdb. The repertoire holds 15,000 or so clones, with 25% to 35% as singletons. This CDR3 contains 17 residues. With 1 base clipped from V and 0 bases from J, the junction kept 6 bases outside the gene matches. The germline CDR1 and CDR2 sequences are SGHRS and YFSETQ. The material sequenced was blood. The clonotype was recovered from a female donor with papillary thyroid cancer or a benign thyroid nodule (not recorded which). Some clones in this sample may be carry-over from other donors' samples. This rearrangement joins TRBV5-1 to TRBJ2-1, with TRBD2 identical over 8 bases. CDR3 protein: CASSLFSGTSSYNEQFF. CDR3 in DNA: TGCGCCAGCAGCTTGTTTAGCGGGACCAGCTCCTACAATGAGCAGTTCTTC.